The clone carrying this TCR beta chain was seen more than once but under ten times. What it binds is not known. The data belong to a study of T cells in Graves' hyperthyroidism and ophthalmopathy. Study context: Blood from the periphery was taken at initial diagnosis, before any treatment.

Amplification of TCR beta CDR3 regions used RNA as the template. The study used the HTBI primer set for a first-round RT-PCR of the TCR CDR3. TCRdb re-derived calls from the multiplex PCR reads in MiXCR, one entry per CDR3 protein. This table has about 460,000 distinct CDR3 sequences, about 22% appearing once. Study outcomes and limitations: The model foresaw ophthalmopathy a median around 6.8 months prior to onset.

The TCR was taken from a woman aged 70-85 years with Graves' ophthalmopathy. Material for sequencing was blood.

The CDR3 sequence is CASRDNRGDTQYF. The CDR3 nucleotides read TGTGCCAGTAGGGACAACAGGGGAGATACGCAGTATTTT. The rearrangement links TRBV19 to TRBJ2-3; 7 bases are a match to TRBD1. The V and J ends lost 6 bases and 5 bases, in that order; junction bases with no gene match: 5. Germline V gives CDR1 LNHDA, CDR2 SQIVND (reference sequence). The CDR3 consists of 13 residues. Full variable domain (outside the CDR3, taken from reference TRBV19 and TRBJ2-3): DGGITQSPKYLFRKEGQNVTLSCEQNLNHDAMYWYRQDPGQGLRLIYYSQIVNDFQKGDIAEGYSVSREKKESFPLTVTSAQKNPTAFYLCASRDNRGDTQYFGPGTRLTVL.